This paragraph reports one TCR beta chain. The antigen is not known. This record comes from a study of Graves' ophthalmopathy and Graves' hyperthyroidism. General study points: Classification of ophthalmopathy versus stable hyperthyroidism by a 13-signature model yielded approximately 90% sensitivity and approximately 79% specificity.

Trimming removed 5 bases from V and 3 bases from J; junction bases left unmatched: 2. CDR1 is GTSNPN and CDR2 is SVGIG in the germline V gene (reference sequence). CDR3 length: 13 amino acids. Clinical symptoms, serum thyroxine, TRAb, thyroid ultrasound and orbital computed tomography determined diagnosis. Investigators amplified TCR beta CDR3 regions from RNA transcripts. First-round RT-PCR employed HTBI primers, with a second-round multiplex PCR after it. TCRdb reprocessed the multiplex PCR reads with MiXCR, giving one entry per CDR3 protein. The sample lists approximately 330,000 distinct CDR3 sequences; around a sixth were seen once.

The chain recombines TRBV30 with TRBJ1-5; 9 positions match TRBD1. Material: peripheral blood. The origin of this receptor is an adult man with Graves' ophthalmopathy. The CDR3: CAWGTGLNQPQHF. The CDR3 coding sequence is TGTGCCTGGGGGACAGGGCTCAATCAGCCCCAGCATTTT.